Listed below are T cell receptor beta chains from one sample, sequenced in a study of blood T cells in healthy people across ages. Each CDR3 protein is one row after TCRdb ran MiXCR on the 5' RACE reads. This table has about 1.8 million distinct CDR3 sequences, roughly 52% appearing once. Specimen: blood. Source of these receptors: a middle-aged woman in good health. Both conserved end residues are part of each CDR3. A D gene is named only where the DNA matches it firmly. Clone size, where shown, is once, few, many, or a class for clones that have expanded.

V: TRBV27
size: .
J: TRBJ2-5
length: 13
D: TRBD2
CDR3: CASSWEGRETQYF
DNA: TGTGCCAGCAGTTGGGAGGGACGAGAGACCCAGTACTTC

V: TRBV7-7
size: .
J: TRBJ2-5
length: 15
D: .
CDR3: CASSLMSQVQETQYF
DNA: TGTGCTAGCAGCTTAATGAGCCAGGTCCAAGAGACCCAGTACTTC

V: TRBV28
size: once
J: TRBJ2-4
length: 16
D: .
CDR3: CASSLEWAVSKNIQYF
DNA: TGTGCCAGCAGTTTGGAATGGGCGGTGTCCAAAAACATTCAGTACTTC

V: TRBV2
size: .
J: TRBJ1-5
length: 16
D: TRBD1
CDR3: CASSWHRGFSNQPQHF
DNA: TGTGCCAGCAGTTGGCACAGGGGTTTTAGCAATCAGCCCCAGCATTTT

V: TRBV7-2
size: .
J: TRBJ1-2
length: 14
D: TRBD1
CDR3: CASSPRQGMFGYTF
DNA: TGTGCCAGCAGCCCCAGACAGGGGATGTTCGGCTACACCTTC

V: TRBV29-1
size: .
J: TRBJ2-3
length: 16
D: .
CDR3: CSVEGSTGASADTQYF
DNA: TGCAGCGTTGAGGGCTCCACAGGGGCTAGCGCAGATACGCAGTATTTT

V: TRBV12-3/TRBV12-4
size: .
J: TRBJ1-2
length: 14
D: .
CDR3: CASSFDRAGYGYTF
DNA: TGTGCCAGCAGTTTTGATAGGGCCGGTTACGGCTACACCTTC

V: TRBV10-3
size: .
J: TRBJ2-3
length: 13
D: .
CDR3: CAINSKSTDTQYF
DNA: TGTGCCATCAATAGCAAAAGCACAGATACGCAGTATTTT

V: TRBV6-5
size: .
J: TRBJ1-5
length: 16
D: TRBD1
CDR3: CASSYSAGGYNQPQHF
DNA: TGTGCCAGCAGTTACTCAGCAGGGGGCTACAATCAGCCCCAGCATTTT

V: TRBV7-2
size: .
J: TRBJ2-1
length: 15
D: .
CDR3: CASSLATRSYNEQFF
DNA: TGTGCCAGCAGCCTAGCCACCAGGTCCTACAATGAGCAGTTCTTC

V: TRBV7-9
size: few
J: TRBJ2-7
length: 15
D: TRBD1
CDR3: CASSYLGQGFHEQYF
DNA: TGTGCCAGCAGCTATTTAGGACAGGGCTTCCACGAGCAGTACTTC

V: TRBV20-1
size: once
J: TRBJ2-3
length: 14
D: TRBD2
CDR3: CSAWTSGGSDTQYF
DNA: TGCAGTGCTTGGACTAGCGGGGGTTCAGATACGCAGTATTTT

V: TRBV29-1
size: once
J: TRBJ1-1
length: 12
D: .
CDR3: CSVEEGKTEAFF
DNA: TGCAGCGTTGAGGAGGGAAAGACTGAAGCTTTCTTT

V: TRBV19
size: .
J: TRBJ2-1
length: 13
D: .
CDR3: CASSIGNYNEQFF
DNA: TGTGCCAGTAGTATCGGGAACTACAATGAGCAGTTCTTC

V: TRBV4-3
size: few
J: TRBJ2-3
length: 16
D: .
CDR3: CASSQGGGAFADTQYF
DNA: TGCGCCAGCAGCCAAGGAGGGGGGGCGTTCGCAGATACGCAGTATTTT

V: TRBV7-8
size: .
J: TRBJ2-7
length: 14
D: .
CDR3: CASSVGDSNYEQYF
DNA: TGTGCCAGCAGCGTAGGAGACAGTAACTACGAGCAGTACTTC

V: TRBV20-1
size: .
J: TRBJ1-2
length: 13
D: .
CDR3: CSARDTTNYGYTF
DNA: TGCAGTGCTAGAGACACCACTAACTATGGCTACACCTTC

V: TRBV6-6
size: .
J: TRBJ1-1
length: 13
D: TRBD1
CDR3: CASSDQTGTEAFF
DNA: TGTGCCAGCAGTGACCAGACAGGGACTGAAGCTTTCTTT

V: TRBV20-1
size: .
J: TRBJ1-2
length: 14
D: .
CDR3: CSALDRGAGYGYTF
DNA: TGCAGTGCACTAGATCGGGGGGCGGGCTATGGCTACACCTTC

V: TRBV3-1
size: many
J: TRBJ2-7
length: 16
D: .
CDR3: CASSRNIGTRYYEQYF
DNA: TGTGCCAGCAGCCGGAACATCGGGACACGATACTACGAGCAGTACTTC

V: TRBV20-1
size: .
J: TRBJ2-5
length: 12
D: TRBD1
CDR3: CSAQTGGETQYF
DNA: TGCAGTGCTCAGACAGGGGGAGAGACCCAGTACTTC

V: TRBV6-5
size: .
J: TRBJ2-7
length: 13
D: .
CDR3: CASSCLGPYEQYF
DNA: TGTGCCAGCAGTTGCCTGGGGCCGTACGAGCAGTACTTC

V: TRBV28
size: .
J: TRBJ2-5
length: 14
D: .
CDR3: CASSPALRVETQYF
DNA: TGTGCCAGCAGTCCAGCATTGAGGGTAGAGACCCAGTACTTC

V: TRBV5-5
size: .
J: TRBJ2-1
length: 15
D: .
CDR3: CASSGAGTGQETQFF
DNA: TGTGCCAGCAGCGGGGCGGGAACCGGACAAGAGACCCAGTTCTTC

V: TRBV5-1
size: .
J: TRBJ2-5
length: 15
D: .
CDR3: CASSLEGSVQETQYF
DNA: TGCGCCAGCAGCTTGGAAGGTAGCGTCCAAGAGACCCAGTACTTC

V: TRBV11-2
size: .
J: TRBJ2-1
length: 17
D: TRBD1
CDR3: CASSSQLTGPFYNEQFF
DNA: TGTGCCAGCAGCTCCCAATTGACAGGGCCATTCTACAATGAGCAGTTCTTC

V: TRBV7-7
size: .
J: TRBJ2-6
length: 17
D: .
CDR3: CASSPGSGVSGANVLNF
DNA: TGTGCTAGCAGCCCGGGATCAGGGGTCTCCGGGGCCAACGTCCTGAATTTC

V: TRBV6-2/TRBV6-3
size: .
J: TRBJ1-4
length: 14
D: .
CDR3: CASSYFGQNEKLFF
DNA: TGTGCCAGCAGTTACTTCGGACAGAATGAAAAACTGTTTTTT

V: TRBV11-3
size: few
J: TRBJ2-3
length: 17
D: TRBD2
CDR3: CASSFGLAGASTDTQYF
DNA: TGTGCCAGCAGTTTCGGACTAGCGGGGGCTAGCACAGATACGCAGTATTTT

V: TRBV28
size: many
J: TRBJ2-5
length: 15
D: .
CDR3: CASSLSSRVLETQYF
DNA: TGTGCCAGCAGTTTATCTTCCCGGGTTTTAGAGACCCAGTACTTC

V: TRBV14
size: .
J: TRBJ2-1
length: 18
D: .
CDR3: CASSQRTGAGRRKETQFF
DNA: TGTGCCAGCAGCCAAAGAACGGGTGCAGGACGACGGAAAGAGACCCAGTTCTTC

V: TRBV20-1
size: few
J: TRBJ2-7
length: 14
D: TRBD2
CDR3: CSARDGGGRYEQYF
DNA: TGCAGTGCTAGAGATGGCGGCGGGAGGTACGAGCAGTACTTC

V: TRBV10-3
size: .
J: TRBJ1-1
length: 15
D: .
CDR3: CAISESGTQDPEAFF
DNA: TGTGCCATCAGTGAGAGCGGTACGCAGGACCCTGAAGCTTTCTTT

V: TRBV15
size: few
J: TRBJ1-2
length: 15
D: .
CDR3: CATSRDFDGSYGYTF
DNA: TGTGCCACCAGCAGAGATTTCGACGGGAGTTATGGCTACACCTTC

V: TRBV6-6
size: few
J: TRBJ2-7
length: 14
D: .
CDR3: CASRGTYSSYEQYF
DNA: TGTGCCAGCAGGGGGACGTACAGCTCCTACGAGCAGTACTTC

V: TRBV7-2
size: once
J: TRBJ2-2
length: 15
D: TRBD1
CDR3: CASRERQGSTGELFF
DNA: TGTGCCAGCAGGGAGAGACAGGGAAGCACCGGGGAGCTGTTTTTT

V: TRBV29-1
size: few
J: TRBJ2-3
length: 13
D: .
CDR3: CSVGTKYTDTQYF
DNA: TGCAGCGTTGGGACTAAATACACAGATACGCAGTATTTT

V: TRBV7-2
size: once
J: TRBJ1-3
length: 17
D: TRBD1
CDR3: CASSLYSGTGAGNTIYF
DNA: TGTGCCAGCAGCTTATACTCCGGGACAGGGGCCGGAAACACCATATATTTT

V: TRBV7-2
size: .
J: TRBJ2-1
length: 14
D: TRBD2
CDR3: CATKPRGGVNEQFF
DNA: TGTGCCACGAAGCCCCGCGGGGGGGTTAATGAGCAGTTCTTC

V: TRBV27
size: .
J: TRBJ2-5
length: 14
D: .
CDR3: CASSLWGGMETQYF
DNA: TGTGCCAGCAGTTTATGGGGAGGCATGGAGACCCAGTACTTC

V: TRBV19
size: .
J: TRBJ2-1
length: 15
D: .
CDR3: CASRKDREDYNEQFF
DNA: TGTGCCAGTAGAAAAGACAGGGAGGACTACAATGAGCAGTTCTTC

V: TRBV6-1
size: .
J: TRBJ2-5
length: 14
D: .
CDR3: CASSELIRQETQYF
DNA: TGTGCCAGCAGTGAACTAATACGCCAAGAGACCCAGTACTTC

V: TRBV29-1
size: .
J: TRBJ2-3
length: 10
D: .
CDR3: CSVEGDTQYF
DNA: TGCAGCGTTGAAGGAGATACGCAGTATTTT

V: TRBV6-1
size: once
J: TRBJ2-1
length: 16
D: TRBD2
CDR3: CASSETGLAAYNEQFF
DNA: TGTGCCAGCAGTGAAACCGGACTAGCGGCCTACAATGAGCAGTTCTTC

V: TRBV24-1
size: few
J: TRBJ2-7
length: 17
D: TRBD1
CDR3: CATSGDRAKSSYNEQYF
DNA: TGTGCCACCAGTGGGGACAGGGCGAAGAGCTCCTACAATGAGCAGTACTTC

V: TRBV4-1
size: few
J: TRBJ2-1
length: 14
D: .
CDR3: CASSLFLGVDEQFF
DNA: TGCGCCAGCAGCCTCTTTCTGGGGGTAGATGAGCAGTTCTTC

V: TRBV27
size: .
J: TRBJ2-3
length: 14
D: .
CDR3: CARMLYGSTDTQYF
DNA: TGTGCCAGGATGTTGTACGGTAGCACAGATACGCAGTATTTT